The clone carrying this T cell receptor (beta chain) was seen ten or more times. This sample was taken from a study of T cells in Graves' hyperthyroidism and ophthalmopathy. There were TCR beta CDR3 regions amplified from RNA transcripts. First-round RT-PCR with HTBI primers amplified the TCR CDR3 region. Using its own MiXCR run on the multiplex PCR reads, TCRdb lists one record per CDR3 protein. The sample lists hundreds of thousands of distinct CDR3 sequences, less than 25% occurring once. The V and J ends lost 0 bases and 4 bases respectively, with 15 bases between them. CDR1 and CDR2 (germline): GTSNPN, SVGIG (reference sequence). CDR3 size: 15 residues.

Input material: blood. The source is a young woman with Graves' ophthalmopathy. The rearrangement uses TRBV30 and TRBJ1-2; maybe TRBD1 (5 bases). CDR3 bases: TGTGCCTGGAGTGTAATAGGGAACAGGAGCTATGGCTACACCTTC. Amino acids: CAWSVIGNRSYGYTF. Based on the CDR3 plus reference TRBV30 and TRBJ1-2, the full variable domain is SQTIHQWPATLVQPVGSPLSLECTVEGTSNPNLYWYRQAAGRGLQLLFYSVGIGQISSEVPQNLSASRPQDRQFILSSKKLLLSDSGFYLCAWSVIGNRSYGYTFGSGTRLTVV.